This T cell receptor beta chain appears in the sequencing data of a study of shared clonotypes between healthy human individuals. Assay: immunoSEQ multiplex PCR; the TCRdb copy retains only in-frame clones and omits some. Of hundreds of thousands of clones listed, 60% to 80% are singletons. The V gene end was trimmed by 3 bases and the J gene end by 5 bases; junction bases not matched to a gene: 6. The CDR3 runs to 14 residues. Germline CDR1 is SGHDN and CDR2 is FVKESK. V and J are TRBV14 and TRBJ1-1, with TRBD1 matching 7 bases. Sequencing was carried out using PBMCs. This TCR was recovered from a woman aged 40 to 50 in good health. Some clones in this sample may be carry-over from other donors' samples. CDR3 sequence: CASSQGGGVTEAFF. CDR3 coding DNA: TGTGCCAGCAGCCAGGGAGGGGGCGTTACTGAAGCTTTCTTT.